The 8 T cell receptor beta chains reported below all come from one sample, sequenced in a study of regulatory T cells in long-lasting Graves disease. Regarding time point: persistent/refractory GD, antithyroid drugs over 5 years with positive TRAb. Scientists built the TCR library using RNA that was extracted from PBMCs. According to the study, TCR beta libraries were built with iRepertoire HTBI primers and CDR3-region Arm-PCR. One entry per CDR3 protein, called by TCRdb with MiXCR from the multiplex PCR reads. The sample comprises some 440,000 distinct CDR3 sequences, 20% to 25% of which are singletons, and 7% to 9.5% rests with the top ten. The sequences come from peripheral blood mononuclear cells (PBMCs), collected when the disease was refractory, from a patient treated with antithyroid drugs. The receptor source for this set is a female donor with Graves disease.

This clonotype came up a few times. The chain uses TRBV10-3 and TRBJ2-5, with 13 bases aligning to TRBD2. Germline V CDR1 and CDR2: ENHRY, SYGVKD. The CDR3 is made up of 16 amino acids. Trimming took 2 bases from V and 14 from J; bases not matched to a gene: 14. The CDR3 DNA sequence: TGTGCCATCAGTGAGATTGTCTCTGGACTAGCGGGAGTGTTATACTTC. It encodes CAISEIVSGLAGVLYF.

This clonotype was observed many times. The chain joins TRBV6-1 to TRBJ1-1, with D perhaps TRBD1 (6 bases). Per the germline V gene, CDR1 is MNHNS and CDR2 is SASEGT. This CDR3 has 15 amino acids. Deletions cut 7 bases from V and 5 bases from J, with 20 bases between. The CDR3 protein is CASTLRGQSGTEAFF. The CDR3 DNA sequence: TGTGCCAGCACCTTACGGGGGCAGAGCGGGACTGAAGCTTTCTTT.

This clonotype is a singleton in its sample. The J gene is TRBJ1-3, the V gene TRBV13; maybe TRBD1 (5 bases). Looked up from germline, CDR1 is PRHDT and CDR2 is FYEKMQ (reference sequence). CDR3 length: 16 amino acids. Trimming shortened V by 5 bases and J by 1 base, and 15 bases separated the two germline ends. CDR3 sequence: CASSGAGTHSGNTIYF. Here the CDR3 DNA reads TGTGCCAGCAGCGGGGCCGGGACTCATTCTGGAAACACCATATATTTT.

This clonotype was detected ten times or more. This chain links TRBV28 with TRBJ2-7, with D tentatively TRBD1 or TRBD2 (5 bases each). Germline CDR1 MDHEN, CDR2 SYDVKM. The CDR3 spans 15 residues. V was trimmed by 6 bases and J by 0 bases, leaving 15 bases between them. The CDR3 DNA reads as TGTGCCAGCAGCCCCCCCGCAGGGAGCTCCTACGAGCAGTACTTC. Encoded protein: CASSPPAGSSYEQYF.

In its sample, this clonotype was seen a few times. The CDR3 DNA reads as TGTGCCAGCAGCTTCCTAGCGGGAGGGACGAGCACAGATACGCAGTATTTT. Translating gives CASSFLAGGTSTDTQYF. The gene calls are TRBV7-2 and TRBJ2-3; 12 bases agree with TRBD2. CDR3 length: 17 amino acids. CDR1 is SGHTA, CDR2 FQGNSA, per germline. Losses at the gene ends were 3 bases for V and 0 bases for J; bases not matched to a gene: 4.

This chain connects TRBV9 to TRBJ2-7; D unresolved. CDR3 length: 14 residues. Trimming stripped 0 bases from V and 4 bases from J, with 11 bases between. Germline loops: CDR1 SGDLS, CDR2 YYNGEE. The CDR3 coding sequence is TGTGCCAGCAGCGTAGGGCAGGATCATTACGAGCAGTACTTC. This translates into CASSVGQDHYEQYF.

This clonotype was found many times. The genes are TRBV11-2 and TRBJ1-2, with a tentative D call TRBD1 (6 bases). Germline lookup yields CDR1 SGHAT and CDR2 FQNNGV. The CDR3 loop spans 15 amino acids. Trimming pared 4 bases from V and 4 bases from J, leaving 16 bases between. CDR3: CASSSPGGAAYGYTF. The CDR3 region has the DNA TGTGCCAGCAGCTCCCCCGGGGGCGCGGCCTATGGCTACACCTTC.

The chain combines TRBV25-1 with TRBJ1-2; 7 nucleotides align to TRBD1. V dropped 11 bases and J dropped 7; count of bases not matched to a gene: 7. The CDR3 has 11 residues. Germline V CDR1 and CDR2: MGHDK, SYGVNS. The chain's CDR3 is CAGHRGRGYTF. The CDR3 bases are TGTGCCGGCCACAGGGGTCGTGGCTACACCTTC.